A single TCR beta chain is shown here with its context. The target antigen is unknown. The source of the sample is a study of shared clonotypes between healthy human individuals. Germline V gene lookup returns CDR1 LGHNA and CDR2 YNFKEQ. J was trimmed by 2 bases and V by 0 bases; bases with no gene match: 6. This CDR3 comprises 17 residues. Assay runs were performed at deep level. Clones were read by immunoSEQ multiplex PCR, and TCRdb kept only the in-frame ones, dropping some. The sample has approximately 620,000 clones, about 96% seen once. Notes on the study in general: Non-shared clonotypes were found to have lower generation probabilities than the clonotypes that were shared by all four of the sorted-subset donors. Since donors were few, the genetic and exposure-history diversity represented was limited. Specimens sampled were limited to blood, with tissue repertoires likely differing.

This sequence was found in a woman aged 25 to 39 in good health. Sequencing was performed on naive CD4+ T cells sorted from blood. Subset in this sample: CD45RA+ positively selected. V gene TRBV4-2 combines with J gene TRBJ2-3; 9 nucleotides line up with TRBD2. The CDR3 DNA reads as TGTGCCAGCAGCCAAGATCTGGCGGGAGGGCCCACAGATACGCAGTATTTT. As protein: CASSQDLAGGPTDTQYF.